This TCR beta chain was sequenced in a study of cytomegalovirus exposure and HLA in healthy donors. With respect to this clone: Its antigen is unidentified.

General study findings and limits: There were a few CMV-associated chains whose specificity for CMV antigens was confirmed in vitro. The authors later found HLA-associated TCR beta chains more clonally expanded than equally common others. Later work found most CMV-associated TCR beta chains apparently HLA-restricted. Most of the TCR beta V segments (in an earlier analysis) were productive either about 87% or about 30% of the time.

Germline CDR1 LNHDA, CDR2 SQIVND (reference sequence). With 1 base removed from V and 6 bases from J, the gap between germline ends came to 18 bases. The CDR3 runs to 16 residues. Use of 60 Vbeta and 13 Jbeta primers characterized the PCR. Libraries were prepared by immunoSEQ multiplex PCR; TCRdb keeps only in-frame clonotypes and omits some of them. The sample shows about 96,000 clones, around four fifths of them seen only once. The V gene is TRBV19, the J gene TRBJ1-1; no reliable D call. The receptor was derived from a man aged 45-65 years in good health and CMV-seropositive. The source material was PBMCs. The CDR3 loop reads CASSIAPGYGVAEAFF. Written as DNA, the CDR3 is TGTGCCAGTAGTATAGCCCCAGGCTATGGTGTAGCTGAAGCTTTCTTT.